These 7 T cell receptor beta chains were all obtained from the same sample, sequenced in a study of OX40 agonist ivuxolimab in advanced cancers. Method: immunoSEQ multiplex PCR; TCRdb's copy keeps in-frame clones and lacks some. The repertoire has approximately 75,000 clones, around 78% of them found once; the top ten carry roughly 5.4%. The input for sequencing was CD4+ or CD8+ T cells sorted from blood, taken in a trial of the OX40 agonist ivuxolimab. The receptors were sampled from an adult with an advanced solid tumor such as melanoma, head and neck, liver or kidney cancer.

About this clone itself: The junction and the germline gene differ at one end; a read error may be behind it. The sample has other DNA sequences that encode this CDR3 too. The gene calls are TRBV5-4 and TRBJ1-6, with a tentative D call TRBD1 (6 bases). The CDR3 has 16 residues. The germline CDR1 and CDR2 sequences are SGHNT and YYREEE (reference sequence). The CDR3 region has the DNA TGCGCCAGCAGCTTGGCCGAGGGGGGAAGGAACTCACCCCTCCACTTT. Protein sequence: CASSLAEGGRNSPLHF.

This chain joins TRBV6-5 and TRBJ2-1, with a possible D match to TRBD2 (5 bases). Trimming removed 5 bases at V and 2 bases at J, with 10 bases between. The germline V gene encodes CDR1 MNHEY and CDR2 SVGAGI. The CDR3 length is 14 residues. The CDR3 nucleotides are TGTGCCAGCAGTGGCCTCGGGACCTACAATGAGCAGTTCTTC. Protein sequence: CASSGLGTYNEQFF.

The chain uses TRBV6-5 and TRBJ1-4, with a tentative D call TRBD1 (6 bases). CDR1 is MNHEY and CDR2 is SVGAGI in the germline V gene. The CDR3 has 14 residues. Trimming took off 0 bases at V and 14 bases at J, with 16 bases between the two ends. CDR3 bases: TGTGCCAGCAGTTACTCGAGGGCCCCGGGACACCTGTTTTTT. Translated, it gives CASSYSRAPGHLFF.

The rearrangement links TRBV25-1 to TRBJ2-2; TRBD1 matches 9 bases. Losses at the gene ends were 4 bases for V and 5 bases for J; bases not matched to a gene: 8. Germline V gene lookup returns CDR1 MGHDK and CDR2 SYGVNS. The CDR3 consists of 16 residues. The CDR3 sequence: CASSGRGQGGTGELFF. The CDR3 nucleotides read TGTGCCAGCAGTGGACGGGGACAGGGCGGAACCGGGGAGCTGTTTTTT.

The J gene is TRBJ2-2, the V gene TRBV5-6, with a possible D match to TRBD1 (6 bases). Trimming took 3 bases from V and 7 from J, leaving 16 bases between them. Germline CDR1 SGHDT, CDR2 YYEEEE. The CDR3 has 15 amino acids. This CDR3 is CASSWRPGDSGELFF. In nucleotides, the CDR3 is TGTGCCAGCAGCTGGAGGCCAGGGGATAGCGGGGAGCTGTTTTTT.

J is TRBJ2-2 and V is TRBV7-3, with 10 bases lining up with TRBD1. Germline trimming cut 5 bases from V and 6 bases from J; bases unmatched to any gene: 3. The germline CDR1 and CDR2 sequences are SGHTA and FQGTGA. The CDR3 has 14 amino acids. The CDR3 nucleotides are TGTGCCAGCAGCGTGACAGGGGGCGCCGGGGAGCTGTTTTTT. This sequence encodes CASSVTGGAGELFF.

The chain employs TRBV6-6 and TRBJ1-1; D is possibly TRBD1 (6 bases). The CDR3 extends over 16 amino acids. Germline CDR1 reads MNHNY; CDR2 reads SVGAGI (reference sequence). Trimming took off 2 bases at V and 1 base at J, with 14 bases between the two ends. The CDR3 loop is CASSYELQGRNTEAFF. In nucleotides, the CDR3 is TGTGCCAGCAGTTACGAATTACAGGGAAGGAACACTGAAGCTTTCTTT.